Listed below are T cell receptor beta chains from one sample, sequenced in a study of blood T cell repertoires in COVID-19. The protocol was immunoSEQ multiplex PCR, while the TCRdb copy is restricted to in-frame clones and leaves out a portion. The sample shows some 220,000 clones, approximately 86% of them seen only once. The sequencing sample was made of peripheral blood. These receptors all come from a woman in her sixties or seventies with active or convalescent COVID-19. The CDR3 runs from the conserved cysteine through the conserved F or W. A D gene is named only where the DNA matches it firmly. Size is stated for part of the rows, as once, few or many counts, or as a class when the clone is expanded.

d_call	clone_size	v_call	j_call	cdr3_aa	cdr3_nt
TRBD2	.	TRBV9	TRBJ2-5	CASSSTSGGHQETQYF	TGTGCCAGCAGCTCGACTAGCGGGGGGCACCAAGAGACCCAGTACTTC
.	many	TRBV6-1	TRBJ1-5	CASSGGGRSLGQPQHF	TGTGCCAGCAGTGGTGGGGGCAGGAGCCTGGGTCAGCCCCAGCATTTT
.	.	TRBV4-1	TRBJ2-1	CASSQGRGQGEFF	TGCGCCAGCAGCCAAGGGAGGGGGCAGGGCGAGTTCTTC
TRBD1	.	TRBV11-2	TRBJ1-1	CASSLDREGEAFF	TGTGCCAGCAGCTTGGACAGGGAAGGCGAAGCTTTCTTT
TRBD2	once	TRBV5-1	TRBJ2-3	CASSFAGVITDTQYF	TGCGCCAGCAGCTTTGCGGGAGTTATCACAGATACGCAGTATTTT
TRBD2	.	TRBV5-4	TRBJ2-1	CASSLTSGVSYNEQFF	TGTGCCAGCAGCTTGACTAGCGGGGTATCTTACAATGAGCAGTTCTTC
TRBD1	.	TRBV19	TRBJ1-5	CASSMRTGLGQPQHF	TGTGCCAGTAGTATGAGGACAGGCCTCGGCCAGCCCCAGCATTTT
TRBD1	.	TRBV7-6	TRBJ2-2	CASSPTGGRTGELFF	TGTGCCAGCAGCCCTACAGGGGGCCGGACCGGGGAGCTGTTTTTT
TRBD2	.	TRBV29-1	TRBJ2-1	CSARTSPHEQFF	TGCAGCGCCCGGACTAGTCCCCATGAGCAGTTCTTC
TRBD2	.	TRBV11-2	TRBJ2-3	CASSFGAGGPGTDTQYF	TGTGCCAGCAGCTTTGGCGCGGGGGGGCCCGGCACAGATACGCAGTATTTT
.	.	TRBV14	TRBJ2-5	CASSPGQYQETQYF	TGTGCCAGCAGCCCAGGGCAGTACCAAGAGACCCAGTACTTC
TRBD1	.	TRBV30	TRBJ1-6	CAWLDRVSYNSPLHF	TGTGCCTGGCTCGACAGGGTGTCCTATAATTCACCCCTCCACTTT
.	once	TRBV18	TRBJ1-4	CASSPQGRDEKLFF	TGTGCCAGCTCACCCCAGGGGCGGGATGAAAAACTGTTTTTT
.	once	TRBV3-1/TRBV3-2	TRBJ1-2	CASSPRTAYGYTF	TGTGCCAGCAGCCCCCGGACAGCGTATGGCTACACCTTC
TRBD1	.	TRBV19	TRBJ2-1	CASTGQGARDEQFF	TGTGCCAGTACCGGACAGGGGGCAAGGGATGAGCAGTTCTTC
TRBD1	once	TRBV12-3/TRBV12-4	TRBJ1-6	CASSLGQGSPLHF	TGTGCCAGCAGTTTAGGACAGGGATCCCCCCTCCACTTT
.	.	TRBV5-6	TRBJ2-1	CASSLLQGKVEFF	TGTGCCAGCAGCTTGCTGCAGGGAAAGGTAGAGTTCTTC
.	.	TRBV5-1	TRBJ1-2	CASSLERFRGGGYTF	TGCGCCAGCAGCTTGGAAAGGTTTAGGGGTGGCGGCTACACCTTC
.	.	TRBV7-2	TRBJ1-1	CASSLTSTEAFF	TGTGCCAGCAGCTTAACCAGCACTGAAGCTTTCTTT
.	.	TRBV5-6	TRBJ2-5	CASSLSQVQETQYF	TGTGCCAGCAGCTTGAGTCAGGTCCAAGAGACCCAGTACTTC
.	.	TRBV13	TRBJ1-2	CASSLIGLGDGYTF	TGTGCCAGCAGCTTAATAGGTTTAGGGGATGGCTACACCTTC
.	.	TRBV6-5	TRBJ1-6	CASSYNRDLNSPLHF	TGTGCCAGCAGTTACAACAGGGACCTTAATTCACCCCTCCACTTT
TRBD2	.	TRBV5-1	TRBJ2-1	CASSLVISGGAHNEQFF	TGCGCCAGCAGCTTGGTAATAAGCGGGGGGGCCCACAATGAGCAGTTCTTC
TRBD2	.	TRBV11-2	TRBJ2-7	CASSPGLAGGPSYEQYF	TGTGCCAGCAGCCCAGGACTAGCGGGAGGCCCCTCCTACGAGCAGTACTTC
TRBD1	.	TRBV7-6	TRBJ1-2	CASSLDRTGYGYTF	TGTGCCAGCAGCTTAGATCGGACAGGCTATGGCTACACCTTC
.	.	TRBV29-1	TRBJ2-3	CSVAGTDTQYF	TGCAGCGTTGCAGGAACTGATACGCAGTATTTT
TRBD1	.	TRBV10-2	TRBJ2-1	CASSRTGSYNEQFF	TGCGCCAGCAGTCGGACAGGATCCTACAATGAGCAGTTCTTC
.	.	TRBV6-5	TRBJ1-5	CASSQEAARPQHF	TGTGCCAGCAGCCAGGAGGCGGCTCGGCCCCAGCATTTT
TRBD2	.	TRBV5-1	TRBJ2-5	CASSLLGSGQETQYF	TGCGCCAGCAGCTTGTTAGGTAGCGGGCAAGAGACCCAGTACTTC
TRBD2	.	TRBV3-1/TRBV3-2	TRBJ2-2	CASSLAGGRGTGELFF	TGTGCCAGCAGCCTCGCGGGGGGGCGTGGCACCGGGGAGCTGTTTTTT
.	.	TRBV28	TRBJ1-4	CASSSYRTTNEKLFF	TGTGCCAGCAGTTCCTACAGGACAACTAATGAAAAACTGTTTTTT
.	.	TRBV27	TRBJ2-1	CASSFLLPASTYNEQFF	TGTGCCAGCAGTTTCTTACTACCGGCAAGCACCTACAATGAGCAGTTCTTC
TRBD2	.	TRBV6-4	TRBJ2-1	CASSTGTSSYEQFF	TGTGCCAGCAGTACCGGGACTAGTAGTTATGAGCAGTTCTTC
.	.	TRBV7-3	TRBJ2-3	CASSLGAFTDTQYF	TGTGCCAGCAGCTTGGGGGCCTTCACAGATACGCAGTATTTT
.	.	TRBV6-6	TRBJ2-6	CASSYLQGSGANVLTF	TGTGCCAGCAGTTACTTACAGGGCTCTGGGGCCAACGTCCTGACTTTC
TRBD1	.	TRBV19	TRBJ2-5	CASSRGQVGETQYF	TGTGCCAGTAGCCGAGGACAGGTCGGGGAGACCCAGTACTTC
.	.	TRBV2	TRBJ1-5	CASNNPGGGHQPQHF	TGTGCCAGCAACAACCCGGGGGGGGGCCATCAGCCCCAGCATTTT
TRBD1	.	TRBV7-6	TRBJ2-3	CASSLAAVSGGDTQYF	TGTGCCAGCAGCTTAGCGGCAGTCTCAGGGGGAGATACGCAGTATTTT
TRBD1	.	TRBV29-1	TRBJ1-5	CSAVTGGSQPQHF	TGCAGCGCCGTGACAGGGGGGTCTCAGCCCCAGCATTTT
TRBD1	.	TRBV5-1	TRBJ1-1	CASSPDRAMNTEAFF	TGCGCCAGCAGCCCGGACAGGGCCATGAACACTGAAGCTTTCTTT
TRBD1	.	TRBV28	TRBJ2-1	CASSLYRTGGNNEQFF	TGTGCCAGCAGTTTATATAGGACAGGGGGCAACAATGAGCAGTTCTTC
.	.	TRBV11-3	TRBJ1-2	CASSPQTVSYGYTF	TGTGCCAGCAGCCCGCAGACAGTTTCCTATGGCTACACCTTC
TRBD1	many	TRBV3-1/TRBV3-2	TRBJ1-4	CASSFRTGEKLFF	TGTGCCAGCAGCTTCCGGACAGGTGAAAAACTGTTTTTT
.	.	TRBV5-8	TRBJ2-5	CASSLRGEETQYF	TGTGCCAGCAGCTTAAGGGGTGAGGAGACCCAGTACTTC